This T cell receptor beta chain was recovered during a study of T cells in Graves' hyperthyroidism and ophthalmopathy. The TCR beta CDR3 regions underwent amplification using RNA transcripts as the source. Carried out on the TCR CDR3, a first-round RT-PCR used the HTBI primer set. TCRdb used MiXCR to reprocess the multiplex PCR reads, holding one entry per CDR3 protein. The sample has approximately 410,000 distinct CDR3 sequences, about 15% seen once; the top ten hold about 13%. Whole-study findings and limits: Blood also carried most thyroid clonotypes expanded above 0.001.

CDR3 length: 15 amino acids. The trim removed 1 base at V and 7 bases at J, leaving 10 bases unmatched. The germline V gene has CDR1 LGHNA and CDR2 YNFKEQ. This clonotype showed up many times. Its target is unknown. Sequences were obtained from blood. The TCR sequence derives from a man aged 18 to 30 with Graves' ophthalmopathy. The J gene is TRBJ2-7, the V gene TRBV4-2; TRBD1 matches 7 bases. The CDR3 DNA reads as TGTGCCAGCAGCCAAGCGAATAACAGGGGAGAAGAGCAGTACTTC. This gives the protein CASSQANNRGEEQYF.